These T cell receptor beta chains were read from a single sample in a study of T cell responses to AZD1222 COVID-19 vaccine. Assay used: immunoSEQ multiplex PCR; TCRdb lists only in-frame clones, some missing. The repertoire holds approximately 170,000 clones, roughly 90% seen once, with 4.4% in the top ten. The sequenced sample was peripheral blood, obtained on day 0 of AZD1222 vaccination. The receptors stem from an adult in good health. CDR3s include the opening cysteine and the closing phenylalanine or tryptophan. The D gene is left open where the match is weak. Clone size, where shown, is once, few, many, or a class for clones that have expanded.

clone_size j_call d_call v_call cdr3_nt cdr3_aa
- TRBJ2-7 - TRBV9 TGTGCGAGCAGCGAGGGGAGTAGCGGCTACGAGCAGTACTTC CASSEGSSGYEQYF
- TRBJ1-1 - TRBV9 TGTGCCAGCGCCACCAGTTCGATGAACACTGAAGCTTTCTTT CASATSSMNTEAFF
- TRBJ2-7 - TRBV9 TGTGCCAGCAGCGTAGGGGTCGGAAGCTCCTACGAGCAGTACTTC CASSVGVGSSYEQYF
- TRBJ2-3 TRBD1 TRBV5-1 TGCGCCAGCCTCTTGGACAGGAGCACAGATACGCAGTATTTT CASLLDRSTDTQYF
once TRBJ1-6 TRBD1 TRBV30 TGTGCCAGACAGGGGGACAGTTATTCACCCCTCCACTTT CARQGDSYSPLHF
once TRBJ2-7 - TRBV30 TGTGCCTGGAGTGAGGGCCTCTACGAGCAGTACTTC CAWSEGLYEQYF
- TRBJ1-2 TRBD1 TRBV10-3 TGTGCCATCAGTCCCACTGGGGGGACAGGGGGCGATACCTTC CAISPTGGTGGDTF
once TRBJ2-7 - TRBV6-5 TGTGCCAGCAGCAGACATGTTTGGCGCTCCTACGAGCAGTACTTC CASSRHVWRSYEQYF
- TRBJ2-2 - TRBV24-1 TGTGCCACCAGTGAAACGGGACAAAACACCGGGGAGCTGTTTTTT CATSETGQNTGELFF
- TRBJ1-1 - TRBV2 TGTGCCAGCAGTGAAGCGAGCAGGCGACCCACTGAAGCTTTCTTT CASSEASRRPTEAFF
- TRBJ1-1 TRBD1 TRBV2 TGTGCCAGAAGACAGGGTTCCATGAACACTGAAGCTTTCTTT CARRQGSMNTEAFF
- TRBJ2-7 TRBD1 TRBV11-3 TGTGCCAGCAGCCTACGGACAGGGGTGAACGAGCAGTACTTC CASSLRTGVNEQYF
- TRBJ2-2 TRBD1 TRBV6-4 TGTGCCAGCAGTGACCCGACAGGGCCCGGGGAGCTGTTTTTT CASSDPTGPGELFF
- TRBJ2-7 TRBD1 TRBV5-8 TGTGCCAGCAGCTTGTGGACAGGGACGGTGCACGAGCAGTACTTC CASSLWTGTVHEQYF
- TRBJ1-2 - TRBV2 TGTGCCAGCAGTTGGGAGGGAGTTAAGGGCTACACCTTC CASSWEGVKGYTF
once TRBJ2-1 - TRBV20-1 TGCAGTGCTGTAGCAAAGAATGAGCAGTTCTTC CSAVAKNEQFF
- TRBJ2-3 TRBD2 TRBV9 TGTGCCAGCAGCGTAGGGCTAGCGGGACCAGATACGCAGTATTTT CASSVGLAGPDTQYF
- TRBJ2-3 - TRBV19 TGTGCCAGTAGTTCCCGAGGATCTGCTAGCACAGATACGCAGTATTTT CASSSRGSASTDTQYF
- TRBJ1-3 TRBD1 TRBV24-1 TGTGCCACCAGTGATACGACAGGGGCTGGAAACACCATATATTTT CATSDTTGAGNTIYF
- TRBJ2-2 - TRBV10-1 TGCGCCAGCAGCGGGGACACCGGGGAGCTGTTTTTT CASSGDTGELFF
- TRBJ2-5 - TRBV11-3 TGTGCCAGCAGCTTAGATGGGGCTAGGCGAGAGACCCAGTACTTC CASSLDGARRETQYF
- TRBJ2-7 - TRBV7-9 TGTGCCAGCAGCTTAGTGACACTTACGTTAGGCGAGCAGTACTTC CASSLVTLTLGEQYF
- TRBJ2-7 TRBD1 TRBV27 TGTGCCAGCAGTTGGGACAGGCCGAAGTATTCCTACGAGCAGTACTTC CASSWDRPKYSYEQYF
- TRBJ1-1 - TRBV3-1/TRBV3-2 TGTGCCAGCAGCGATGACAGCCTGAACACTGAAGCTTTCTTT CASSDDSLNTEAFF
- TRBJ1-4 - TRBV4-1 TGCGCCAGCAGCCAAGTAGTGGTGGGTGAAAAACTGTTTTTT CASSQVVVGEKLFF
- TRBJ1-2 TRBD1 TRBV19 TGTGCCAGTATCCTGTCGGGAACAGGGGGATATGGCTACACCTTC CASILSGTGGYGYTF
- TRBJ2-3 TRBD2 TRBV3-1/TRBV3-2 TGTGCCAGCAGCCAAGAAGGCGGGAGGGCCACAGATACGCAGTATTTT CASSQEGGRATDTQYF
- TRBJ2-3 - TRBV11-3 TGTGCCAGCAGCTCGGGGTCCAGGGCCCCAGATACGCAGTATTTT CASSSGSRAPDTQYF
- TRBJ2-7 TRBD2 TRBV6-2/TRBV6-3 TGTGCCAGCAGTTACTCGCAAACGGGAGGGCCCTACGAGCAGTACTTC CASSYSQTGGPYEQYF
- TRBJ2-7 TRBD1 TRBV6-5 TGTGCCAGCAGGAGATCCGGGACAGGGAGGTACGAGCAGTACTTC CASRRSGTGRYEQYF
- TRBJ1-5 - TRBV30 TGTGCCTGGAGTCGGGACACCAATCAGCCCCAGCATTTT CAWSRDTNQPQHF
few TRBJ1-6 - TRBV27 TGTGCCAGCAGTTTTCAGCGAAGCTCCTATAATTCACCCCTCCACTTT CASSFQRSSYNSPLHF
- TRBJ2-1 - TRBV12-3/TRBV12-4 TGTGCCAGCAGTTTAGCGGGAGCTGAGCAGTTCTTC CASSLAGAEQFF
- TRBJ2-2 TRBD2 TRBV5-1 TGCGCCAGCAGGATTGACTTTGGGGTTCGGGAGGTAAACACCGGGGAGCTGTTTTTT CASRIDFGVREVNTGELFF
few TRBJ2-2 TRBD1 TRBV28 TGTGCCAGCAGTTTACCGGGACAGGCCGGGGAGCTGTTTTTT CASSLPGQAGELFF
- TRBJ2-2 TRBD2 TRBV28 TGTGCCAGCTTGAGGGCTAGCGGGGGGAACACCGGGGAGCTGTTTTTT CASLRASGGNTGELFF
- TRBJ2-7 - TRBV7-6 TGTGCCAGCAGCCCTGACACTTGGGGATACTACGAGCAGTACTTC CASSPDTWGYYEQYF
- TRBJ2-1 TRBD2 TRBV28 TGTGCCAGCAGTATCCCGGGACTAGCGGGCTCTAATGAGCAGTTCTTC CASSIPGLAGSNEQFF
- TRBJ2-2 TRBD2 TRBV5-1 TGCGCCAGCAGCTACTCGACTAGCGCCGGGGAGCTGTTTTTT CASSYSTSAGELFF
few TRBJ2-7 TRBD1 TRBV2 TGTGCCAGCGGGACAGGCGTCGATTACGAGCAGTACTTC CASGTGVDYEQYF
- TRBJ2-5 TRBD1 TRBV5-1 TGCGCCAGCAGCGTACAGGGGCAAGAGACCCAGTACTTC CASSVQGQETQYF
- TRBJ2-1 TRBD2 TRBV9 TGTGCCAGCAGCGTAGCGGGAGGCCCCCAGGGTCCTGAGCAGTTCTTC CASSVAGGPQGPEQFF